Presented here are 2 T cell receptor beta chains from one specimen sequenced in a study of human T cells and chemical hapten exposure. The time point here: pre-sensitization, week 0. The treatment: therapeutic diphenylcyclopropenone sensitization with weekly scalp DPC. Using its own MiXCR run on the RACE reads, TCRdb lists one record per CDR3 protein. The sample records 200,000 to 300,000 distinct CDR3 sequences, about 8.6% being singletons. The sample here was whole blood, taken in connection with sensitization to the hapten diphenylcyclopropenone (DPC). Receptor source: a woman aged 40 to 49 with alopecia areata. Some clones in this sample may be carry-over from other donors' samples.

The V call is TRBV7-2, the J call TRBJ2-7, with TRBD1 identical over 7 bases. J lost 2 bases, V lost 1 base, and 2 bases had no gene match. This CDR3 region has 14 residues. From germline, CDR1 is SGHTA and CDR2 FQGNSA. CDR3 sequence: CASSLGGTAYEQYF. The CDR3 region has the DNA TGTGCCAGCAGCTTAGGTGGGACAGCCTACGAGCAGTACTTC.

DNA for the CDR3: TGTGCCAGCAGGCTAGCGGGAGAGAAGACCGGGGAGCTGTTTTTT. It codes for CASRLAGEKTGELFF. The chain joins TRBV12-3 or TRBV12-4 to TRBJ2-2; 10 positions agree with TRBD2. The CDR3 is 15 residues long. J gave up 5 bases and V 6 bases, and 6 bases lay outside the gene matches.